This TCR beta chain was captured in a study of CD8 T cells in Susac syndrome. RNA in amounts of about 0.5 to 1 ug was reverse transcribed with random hexamers. Via MiXCR, TCRdb re-called the immunoSEQ multiplex PCR reads, giving one row per CDR3 protein. The data contain about 83,000 distinct CDR3 sequences, about 96% of them singletons. Trimming left V 5 bases short and J 7 bases short, with 8 bases between. The CDR3 covers 11 residues. Germline values: CDR1 MNHEY, CDR2 SVGEGT. This sequence was found in a human donor with Susac syndrome. The sequenced sample was CD8+ T cells from PBMCs. The chain couples TRBV6-2 or TRBV6-3 to TRBJ1-1; no clear D gene. This CDR3 is CASSLVGEAFF. The CDR3 DNA sequence: TGTGCCAGCAGTCTGGTGGGTGAAGCTTTCTTT.